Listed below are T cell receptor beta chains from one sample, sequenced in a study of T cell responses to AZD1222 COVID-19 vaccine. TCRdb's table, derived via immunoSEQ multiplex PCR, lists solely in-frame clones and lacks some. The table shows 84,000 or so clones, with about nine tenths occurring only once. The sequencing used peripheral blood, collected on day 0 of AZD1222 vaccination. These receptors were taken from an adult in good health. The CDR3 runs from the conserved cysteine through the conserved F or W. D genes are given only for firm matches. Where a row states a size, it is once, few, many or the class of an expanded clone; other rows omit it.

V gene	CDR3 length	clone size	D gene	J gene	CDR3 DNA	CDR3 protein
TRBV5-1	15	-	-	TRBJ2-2	TGCGCCAGCAGCGTCAGGGAGGTGGACACCGGGGAGCTGTTTTTT	CASSVREVDTGELFF
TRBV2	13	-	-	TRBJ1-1	TGTGCCAGCAGCCGGAGAGAGAACACTGAAGCTTTCTTT	CASSRRENTEAFF
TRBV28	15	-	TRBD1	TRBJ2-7	TGTGCCAGCAGTCCCCCTGGGACAGTAGTTTACGAGCAGTACTTC	CASSPPGTVVYEQYF
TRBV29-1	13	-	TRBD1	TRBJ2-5	TGCAGCGGACAGGGGTATAGGCAAGAGACCCAGTACTTC	CSGQGYRQETQYF
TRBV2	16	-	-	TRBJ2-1	TGTGCCAGCAGTGAGATGGGGAGATCCACACACAATGAGCAGTTCTTC	CASSEMGRSTHNEQFF
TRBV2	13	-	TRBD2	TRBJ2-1	TGTGCCAGCAAATTTATGCGGGGGGATGAGCAGTTCTTC	CASKFMRGDEQFF
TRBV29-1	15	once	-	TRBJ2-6	TGCAGCGTTGAGCTGGGGAAGTCTGGGGCCAACGTCCTGACTTTC	CSVELGKSGANVLTF
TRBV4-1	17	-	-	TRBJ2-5	TGCGCCAGCAGCCAAGACATCCCCCGAACACGCAGGGAGACCCAGTACTTC	CASSQDIPRTRRETQYF
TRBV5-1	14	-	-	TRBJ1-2	TGCGCCAGCACCCTTGGGGAGAACAGCTATGGCTACACCTTC	CASTLGENSYGYTF
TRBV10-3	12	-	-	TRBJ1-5	TGTGCCATCAGTGACCCCAATCAGCCCCAGCATTTT	CAISDPNQPQHF
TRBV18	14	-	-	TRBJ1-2	TGTGCCAGCTCCCCGGGCAAGGCTAACTATGGCTACACCTTC	CASSPGKANYGYTF
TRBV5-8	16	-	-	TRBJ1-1	TGTGCCAGCAGCGTATCGGGAAACCTCCCTAACACTGAAGCTTTCTTT	CASSVSGNLPNTEAFF
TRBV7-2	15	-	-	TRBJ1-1	TGTGCCAGCAGGCCCGGGACCGCAATGAACACTGAAGCTTTCTTT	CASRPGTAMNTEAFF
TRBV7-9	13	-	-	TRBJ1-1	TGTGCCAGCAGCTTAGGGACAGAGACTGAAGCTTTCTTT	CASSLGTETEAFF
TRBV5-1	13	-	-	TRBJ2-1	TGCGCCAGCAGCTTAGCCGGAGGCAATGAGCAGTTCTTC	CASSLAGGNEQFF
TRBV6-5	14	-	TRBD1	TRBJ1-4	TGTGCCAGCAGACCAGGGGGCGCGAATGAAAAACTGTTTTTT	CASRPGGANEKLFF
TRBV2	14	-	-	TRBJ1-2	TGTGCCAGCTATAGACAGGACTCTAACTATGGCTACACCTTC	CASYRQDSNYGYTF
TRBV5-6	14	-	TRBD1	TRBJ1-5	TGTGCCAGCAGCCGCAGACAGGGTGGTCAGCCCCAGCATTTT	CASSRRQGGQPQHF
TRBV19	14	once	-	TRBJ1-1	TGTGCCACCTCGGGCGGACGGTCAAACACTGAAGCTTTCTTT	CATSGGRSNTEAFF
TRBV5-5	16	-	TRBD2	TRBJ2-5	TGTGCCAGCAGCTTGGGGGCGGGGGTGCTTACAGAGACCCAGTACTTC	CASSLGAGVLTETQYF
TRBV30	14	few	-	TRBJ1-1	TGTGCCTGGGGACCGGGACAAATGAACACTGAAGCTTTCTTT	CAWGPGQMNTEAFF
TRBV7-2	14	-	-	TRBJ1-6	TGTGCCAGCAGCCAGACGGGACAAAATTCACCCCTCCACTTT	CASSQTGQNSPLHF
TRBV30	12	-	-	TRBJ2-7	TGTGCCTGGAGTTTTGGAGGGGGCGAGCAGTACTTC	CAWSFGGGEQYF
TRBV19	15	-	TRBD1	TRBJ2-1	TGTGCCAGTAGGACCACTGACAGGGTTGGAAATGAGCAGTTCTTC	CASRTTDRVGNEQFF
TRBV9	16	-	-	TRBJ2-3	TGTGCCAGCAGCGTAGTTGCAAGCCCTAGCACAGATACGCAGTATTTT	CASSVVASPSTDTQYF
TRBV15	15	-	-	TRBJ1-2	TGTGCCACCAGCCCCACTGGGGGAGGAGATTATGGCTACACCTTC	CATSPTGGGDYGYTF
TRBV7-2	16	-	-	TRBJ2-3	TGTGCCAGCAGCTCCGCTTGGGCTGGACCTACAGATACGCAGTATTTT	CASSSAWAGPTDTQYF
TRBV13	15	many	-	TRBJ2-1	TGTGCCAGCAGCCAAACATACCTCTCCTACAATGAGCAGTTCTTC	CASSQTYLSYNEQFF
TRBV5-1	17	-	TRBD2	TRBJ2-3	TGCGCCAGCAGGCCTCCGGGACTAGCGGGGGGGGCAGATACGCAGTATTTT	CASRPPGLAGGADTQYF
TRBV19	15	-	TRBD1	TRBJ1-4	TGTGCCAGTACAGGGGGCGCGGGAATCGGTGAAAAACTGTTTTTT	CASTGGAGIGEKLFF
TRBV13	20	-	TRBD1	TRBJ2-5	TGTGCCAGCAGCTTAAAAGATGGGGACCCTGAAACAGGGGGCCTCGAGACCCAGTACTTC	CASSLKDGDPETGGLETQYF
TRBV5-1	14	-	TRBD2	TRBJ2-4	TGCGCCAGCAGCTTTTCAGCGGGGCAGAACATTCAGTACTTC	CASSFSAGQNIQYF
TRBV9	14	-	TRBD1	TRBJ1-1	TGTGCCAGCAGCAACAGGGGGAGTCACACTGAAGCTTTCTTT	CASSNRGSHTEAFF
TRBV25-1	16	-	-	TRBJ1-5	TGTGCCAGCAGCCCGACAGGCCGGGGTAGCAATCAGCCCCAGCATTTT	CASSPTGRGSNQPQHF
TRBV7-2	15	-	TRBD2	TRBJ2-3	TGTGCCAGCAGCAAAGCGGGGGCCCGCACAGATACGCAGTATTTT	CASSKAGARTDTQYF
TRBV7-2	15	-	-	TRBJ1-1	TGTGCCAGCAGCGTATCGACAGCCTTGGGGACTGAAGCTTTCTTT	CASSVSTALGTEAFF
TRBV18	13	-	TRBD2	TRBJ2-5	TGTGCCAGCTCACCGGGACTAGCGGGGACCCAGTACTTC	CASSPGLAGTQYF
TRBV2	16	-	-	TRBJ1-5	TGTGCCAGCAGTGAGATCAGGGGATATGGCAATCAGCCCCAGCATTTT	CASSEIRGYGNQPQHF
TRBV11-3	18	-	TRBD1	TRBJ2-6	TGTGCCAGCAGCATCCGGGACAGGGGCTACTCTGGGGCCAACGTCCTGACTTTC	CASSIRDRGYSGANVLTF
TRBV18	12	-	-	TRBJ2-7	TGTGCCAGCTCGGGTTCAACCTACGAGCAGTACTTC	CASSGSTYEQYF
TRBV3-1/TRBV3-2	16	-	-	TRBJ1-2	TGTGCCAGCAGCCAAGTGGCCCAACATTACAACTATGGCTACACCTTC	CASSQVAQHYNYGYTF
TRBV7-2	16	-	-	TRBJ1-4	TGTGCCAGCAGCGGGGCAGGGACCGCAACTAATGAAAAACTGTTTTTT	CASSGAGTATNEKLFF